This TCR beta chain was identified in a study of T cell responses to AZD1222 COVID-19 vaccine. The assay was immunoSEQ multiplex PCR, and TCRdb's table has in-frame clones only and misses some. The sample consists of about 98,000 clones, approximately 88% of them appearing once. The specimen comprised peripheral blood, sampled on day 0 of AZD1222 vaccination. The clonotype was recovered from an adult in good health.

The CDR3 bases are TGTGCCAGCTCACCGTCTAGCGGGGGAATTGATACGCAGTATTTT. This translates into CASSPSSGGIDTQYF. The chain recombines TRBV18 with TRBJ2-3; 10 nucleotides match TRBD2. The CDR3 covers 15 residues. CDR1 KGHSH and CDR2 LQKENI come from the germline V gene. V was pared by 3 bases and J by 6 bases, with 6 bases of the junction left unmatched. The full variable domain, rest sourced from reference TRBV18 and TRBJ2-3, is NAGVMQNPRHLVRRRGQEARLRCSPMKGHSHVYWYRQLPEEGLKFMVYLQKENIIDESGMPKERFSAEFPKEGPSILRIQQVVRGDSAAYFCASSPSSGGIDTQYFGPGTRLTVL.